What follows describes a single TCR beta chain. Its antigen is unknown. RNA, once extracted, was reverse transcribed into cDNA for use as the sequencing template. The assay was immunoSEQ multiplex PCR, and TCRdb's table has in-frame clones only and misses some. The table lists 90,000 to 150,000 clones, around 53% of them singletons. This sample is drawn from a study of CD8+ T cells in alopecia areata. Turning to the study itself: Patients received oral tofacitinib, 5 to 10 mg twice daily, for moderate-to-severe alopecia areata. Disease severity was quantified as SALT score of affected scalp area.

General observations from the study: Compared with normal scalp, lesional scalp had higher clonality and more expanded CD8+ clones.

Described treatment: oral pan-JAK inhibitor, 5-10 mg twice daily. Sorting of PBMCs yielded the CD4+ and CD8+ T cells. Material: CD4+ T cells sorted from blood, obtained at week 4, from a patient treated with tofacitinib. The TCR comes from a human donor with alopecia areata.

CDR3: CASSLTAQNTGELFF. The CDR3 region has the DNA TGTGCCAGCAGCTTGACGGCTCAGAACACCGGGGAGCTGTTTTTT. V gene TRBV7-2 combines with J gene TRBJ2-2; D not certain. The germline CDR1 and CDR2 sequences are SGHTA and FQGNSA. With 3 bases removed from V and 1 base from J, the gap between germline ends came to 9 bases. This CDR3 region has 15 residues.